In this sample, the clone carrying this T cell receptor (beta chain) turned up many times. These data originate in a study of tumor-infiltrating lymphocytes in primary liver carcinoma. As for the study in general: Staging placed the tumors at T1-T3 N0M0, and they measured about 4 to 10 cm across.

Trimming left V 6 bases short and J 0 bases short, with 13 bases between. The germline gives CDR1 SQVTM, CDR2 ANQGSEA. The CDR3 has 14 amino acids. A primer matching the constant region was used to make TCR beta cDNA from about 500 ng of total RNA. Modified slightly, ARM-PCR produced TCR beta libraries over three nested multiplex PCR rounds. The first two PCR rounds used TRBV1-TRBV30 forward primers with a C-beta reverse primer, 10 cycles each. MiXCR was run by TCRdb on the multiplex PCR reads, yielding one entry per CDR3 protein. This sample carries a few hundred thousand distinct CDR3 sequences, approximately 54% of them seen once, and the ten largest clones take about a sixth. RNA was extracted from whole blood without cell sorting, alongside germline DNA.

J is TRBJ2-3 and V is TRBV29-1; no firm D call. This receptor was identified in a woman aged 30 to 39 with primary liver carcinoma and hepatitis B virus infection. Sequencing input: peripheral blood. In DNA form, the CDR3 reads TGCAGCGTGCGGTTGGGTAGTAGCACAGATACGCAGTATTTT. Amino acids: CSVRLGSSTDTQYF.